The 28 T cell receptor beta chains in this list originate from one sample, sequenced in a study of blood T cell repertoires in COVID-19. Produced via immunoSEQ multiplex PCR; TCRdb's table is partial and in-frame only. The sample lists about 130,000 clones; around 86% were seen once. Material for sequencing was peripheral blood. These TCRs come from a woman aged 80 or over with acute or convalescent COVID-19.

J is TRBJ1-2 and V is TRBV2, with 12 positions matching TRBD1. The V gene end was trimmed by 6 bases and the J gene end by 7 bases; junction bases not matched to a gene: 15. The CDR3 sequence is 17 residues long. The V gene's germline CDR1 is SNHLY and CDR2 FYNNEI. The CDR3 region has the DNA TGTGCCAGCAGGGGCGAAGGGGCGGGACAGGGGGCGCGTGGCTACACCTTC. Translated, it gives CASRGEGAGQGARGYTF.

The CDR3 loop reads CASTPGSGNPNSPLHF. The CDR3 nucleotides read TGTGCCAGCACCCCAGGCAGTGGCAACCCTAATTCACCCCTCCACTTT. This sequence joins TRBV5-4 and TRBJ1-6, with D unclear. This CDR3 comprises 16 residues. Between the trimmed V and J ends, which lost 6 bases and 6 bases, there was a span of 19 bases. The germline gives CDR1 SGHNT, CDR2 YYREEE (reference sequence). The variable domain in full, with the rest retrieved from reference TRBV5-4 and TRBJ1-6, is ETGVTQSPTHLIKTRGQQVTLRCSSQSGHNTVSWYQQALGQGPQFIFQYYREEENGRGNFPPRFSGLQFPNYSSELNVNALELDDSALYLCASTPGSGNPNSPLHFGNGTRLTVT.

This chain links TRBV25-1 with TRBJ2-5, with 7 bases that match TRBD1. Per germline, CDR1 MGHDK and CDR2 SYGVNS. The length of the CDR3 is 15 residues. Unmatched junction bases numbered 8, after V lost 5 bases and J lost 2 bases. The CDR3 DNA is TGTGCCAGCAGTTCGGGACAGAAGGTTCAAGAGACCCAGTACTTC. This encodes CASSSGQKVQETQYF.

The gene calls are TRBV6-1 and TRBJ1-6, with TRBD1 identical over 8 bases. The CDR3 extends over 15 amino acids. CDR1 is MNHNS, CDR2 SASEGT, per germline. The junction had 4 bases not matched to a gene; V was cut back by 2 bases and J by 7 bases. The CDR3 DNA sequence: TGTGCCAGCAGTGAACTGGACAGGGTCAATTCACCCCTCCACTTT. Its translation: CASSELDRVNSPLHF.

The rearrangement links TRBV19 to TRBJ1-3; 8 positions match TRBD1. Trimming took 5 bases from V and 4 from J; bases not matched to a gene: 10. Germline V gene lookup returns CDR1 LNHDA and CDR2 SQIVND (reference sequence). The length of the CDR3 is 16 residues. The CDR3 region has the DNA TGTGCCAGTAGTCCGCGGACAGGGCCGTACGGAAACACCATATATTTT. Its translation: CASSPRTGPYGNTIYF.

There are a few counts of this clone. V gene TRBV5-6 combines with J gene TRBJ2-4, with D tentatively TRBD1 (6 bases). The CDR3 contains 13 residues. V was clipped by 4 bases and J by 5 bases, with 10 bases between them. Germline CDR1 SGHDT, CDR2 YYEEEE. CDR3 in DNA: TGTGCCAGCAGCCACAGGGACGAAAACATTCAGTACTTC. This codes for CASSHRDENIQYF.

The chain recombines TRBV28 with TRBJ1-1; D remains ambiguous. Germline CDR1 and CDR2: MDHEN and SYDVKM. This CDR3 spans 15 amino acids. The ends were cut back, 4 bases at V and 0 bases at J, with 12 bases in the middle. CDR3 coding DNA: TGTGCCAGCAGTTCCTTGCCCGGGATGAACACTGAAGCTTTCTTT. It is translated as CASSSLPGMNTEAFF. The variable domain in full, with the rest retrieved from reference TRBV28 and TRBJ1-1, is DVKVTQSSRYLVKRTGEKVFLECVQDMDHENMFWYRQDPGLGLRLIYFSYDVKMKEKGDIPEGYSVSREKKERFSLILESASTNQTSMYLCASSSLPGMNTEAFFGQGTRLTVV.

The chain combines TRBV19 with TRBJ1-2, with TRBD1 as a possible D gene (5 bases). The germline CDR1 and CDR2 sequences are LNHDA and SQIVND (reference sequence). This CDR3 is built from 17 residues. The V gene lost 3 bases and the J gene lost 5 bases, with 22 bases spanning the gap. This CDR3 reads CASSISPGTTAGYGYTF. In DNA, the CDR3 is TGTGCCAGTAGTATCTCGCCGGGGACGACGGCGGGGTATGGCTACACCTTC.

Concerning this clone itself: The germline gene is not matched at one end of the junction; a read error may be the cause. V gene TRBV28 combines with J gene TRBJ1-1, with no clear D. CDR3 length: 12 residues. Germline V gives CDR1 MDHEN, CDR2 SYDVKM. The CDR3 region is CASRTRNPEAFF. CDR3 nucleotide sequence: TGTGCCAGCAGGACCAGGAACCCTGAAGCTTTCTTT.

The rearrangement joins TRBV15 to TRBJ1-3; TRBD1 agrees at 8 bases. V shed 1 base, J shed 3 bases, and the junction held 5 bases outside the gene matches. This CDR3 is 16 amino acids long. Germline V lookup: CDR1 LNHNV, CDR2 YYDKDF (reference sequence). The CDR3 DNA reads TGTGCCACCAGCAGAGGTGGACAGGGTGGTGGAAACACCATATATTTT. Translating gives CATSRGGQGGGNTIYF.

The chain joins TRBV5-4 to TRBJ1-1; D is unclear. Germline lookup yields CDR1 SGHNT and CDR2 YYREEE (reference sequence). Trimming removed 0 bases at V and 6 bases at J, with 9 bases between. The CDR3 loop spans 13 amino acids. The CDR3 DNA follows: TGTGCCAGCAGCTTGGCCTTGGACTCTGAAGCTTTCTTT. It specifies CASSLALDSEAFF.

The rearrangement uses TRBV20-1 and TRBJ1-1, with TRBD1 as a possible D gene (5 bases). The V gene's germline CDR1 is DFQATT and CDR2 SNEGSKA (reference sequence). With 3 bases removed from V and 0 bases from J, the gap between germline ends came to 11 bases. The CDR3 runs 14 residues. For the CDR3, the DNA is TGCAGTGCTAGTAGGGGAAACATGAACACTGAAGCTTTCTTT. Residues: CSASRGNMNTEAFF.

V usage is TRBV3-1 (or the pseudogene TRBV3-2) and J usage is TRBJ1-2, with D perhaps matching TRBD1 (6 bases). V gave up 5 bases and J gave up 7 bases, with 20 bases separating them. The germline CDR1 and CDR2 sequences are LGHDT and YNNKEL (reference sequence). The CDR3 has 15 amino acids. The CDR3 loop reads CASSNNEQGIFGYTF. CDR3 nucleotide sequence: TGTGCCAGCAGCAATAACGAACAGGGAATCTTTGGCTACACCTTC.

This chain connects TRBV19 to TRBJ1-5; perhaps TRBD1 as D (6 bases). Germline V CDR1 and CDR2: LNHDA, SQIVND (reference sequence). The CDR3 has 18 amino acids. V was clipped by 6 bases and J by 3 bases, with 24 bases between them. CDR3 sequence reads: CASSRGGLAGGANQPQHF. CDR3 in DNA: TGTGCCAGTAGCAGGGGCGGCTTGGCGGGGGGTGCCAATCAGCCCCAGCATTTT.

The CDR3 nucleotides are TGTGCCAGCAGCGTTACAGGGGGCGCGGAAACCGGGGAGCTGTTTTTT. This translates into CASSVTGGAETGELFF. V and J are TRBV9 and TRBJ2-2; 9 positions match TRBD1. With 2 bases clipped from V and 5 bases from J, the junction kept 7 bases outside the gene matches. Germline V gives CDR1 SGDLS, CDR2 YYNGEE. The CDR3 loop spans 16 amino acids.

The chain couples TRBV4-1 to TRBJ1-6; a weak D match, TRBD1 (5 bases). Per the germline V gene, CDR1 is MGHRA and CDR2 is YSYEKL. The CDR3 totals 16 residues. Trimming cost V 1 base and J 6 bases, with 13 bases left between them. CDR3 DNA sequence: TGCGCCAGCAGCCAAGTAGGCGACAGAATTAATTCACCCCTCCACTTT. Encoded protein: CASSQVGDRINSPLHF.

V is TRBV28 and J is TRBJ1-3; D unresolved. Trimming stripped 3 bases from V and 1 base from J, with 10 bases between. Germline CDR1 reads MDHEN; CDR2 reads SYDVKM. The CDR3 runs 15 residues. The CDR3 DNA sequence: TGTGCCAGCAGTTTGAGGAGAGTATCTGGAAACACCATATATTTT. Translated, it gives CASSLRRVSGNTIYF.

This chain links TRBV19 with TRBJ1-5; D uncertain. V was trimmed by 5 bases and J by 6 bases, leaving 8 bases between them. Looked up from germline, CDR1 is LNHDA and CDR2 is SQIVND (reference sequence). The CDR3 consists of 12 residues. The CDR3 here is CASSPVGQPQHF. DNA of the CDR3: TGTGCCAGTAGTCCAGTTGGTCAGCCCCAGCATTTT.

J is TRBJ2-1 and V is TRBV19, with D perhaps TRBD2 (6 bases). V was clipped by 2 bases and J by 3 bases, with 14 bases between them. This CDR3 is 16 amino acids long. Germline CDR1 reads LNHDA; CDR2 reads SQIVND (reference sequence). The chain's CDR3 is CASSIIAAGSYNEQFF. The DNA of the CDR3 is TGTGCCAGTAGTATAATAGCGGCTGGCAGCTACAATGAGCAGTTCTTC.

The rearrangement uses TRBV2 and TRBJ1-1; TRBD1 is a possible D gene (6 bases). Deletions cut 6 bases from V and 0 bases from J, with 11 bases between. This CDR3 has 14 amino acids. CDR1 is SNHLY, CDR2 FYNNEI, per germline. Here the CDR3 reads CASSPRGMNTEAFF. The CDR3 DNA reads as TGTGCCAGCAGCCCCAGGGGAATGAACACTGAAGCTTTCTTT.

The chain links TRBV5-1 to TRBJ2-7; TRBD1 matches at 7 bases. This CDR3 has 16 residues. Germline CDR1 reads SGHRS; CDR2 reads YFSETQ. Trimming cost V 4 bases and J 3 bases; bases outside gene matches: 13. CDR3 sequence: CASSQRPDRKNYEQYF. The DNA of the CDR3 is TGCGCCAGCAGCCAAAGGCCGGACAGGAAGAACTACGAGCAGTACTTC.

The chain's CDR3 is CSGGTGGQADTQYF. The CDR3 DNA reads as TGCAGCGGGGGGACAGGGGGTCAGGCAGATACGCAGTATTTT. This chain uses TRBV29-1 with TRBJ2-3, with 11 positions matching TRBD1. V lost 7 bases and J lost 4; bases outside the gene matches: 7. The CDR3 consists of 14 residues. Germline CDR1 reads SQVTM; CDR2 reads ANQGSEA.

The J gene is TRBJ2-1, the V gene TRBV10-3; TRBD2 aligns across 10 bases. Germline-derived CDR1 and CDR2 are ENHRY and SYGVKD. Germline trimming cut 5 bases from V and 3 bases from J; bases unmatched to any gene: 4. This CDR3 contains 15 residues. The CDR3 reads CAISQRGGNYNEQFF. CDR3 coding DNA: TGTGCCATCAGTCAGCGGGGGGGCAACTACAATGAGCAGTTCTTC.

This chain uses TRBV7-3 with TRBJ2-3; 11 bases are shared with TRBD2. This CDR3 has 15 amino acids. Unmatched junction bases numbered 7, after V lost 5 bases and J lost 6 bases. Germline V gene sequence: CDR1 SGHTA, CDR2 FQGTGA. CDR3 residues: CASSPRLAGKDTQYF. As DNA, the CDR3 is TGTGCCAGCAGCCCCCGACTAGCGGGGAAGGATACGCAGTATTTT.

The chain is built from TRBV19 and TRBJ1-1; maybe TRBD1 (6 bases). Trimming took off 2 bases at V and 7 bases at J, with 14 bases between the two ends. The CDR3 consists of 14 residues. The germline gives CDR1 LNHDA, CDR2 SQIVND (reference sequence). The CDR3, as DNA: TGTGCCAGTAGTATACCTGACACAGGGAATGAAGCTTTCTTT. Protein sequence: CASSIPDTGNEAFF.

The chain couples TRBV9 to TRBJ1-1; D is unclear. Trimming took off 3 bases at V and 0 bases at J, with 9 bases between the two ends. The CDR3 is made up of 14 amino acids. Germline loops: CDR1 SGDLS, CDR2 YYNGEE. The CDR3, as DNA: TGTGCCAGCAGCGATGACACCCTGAACACTGAAGCTTTCTTT. Residues: CASSDDTLNTEAFF.

V gene TRBV3-1 (or the pseudogene TRBV3-2) combines with J gene TRBJ1-3; D remains ambiguous. This CDR3 is 15 amino acids long. Trimming took 0 bases from V and 0 from J, leaving 6 bases between them. The V gene's germline CDR1 is LGHDT and CDR2 YNNKEL (reference sequence). CDR3 nucleotides: TGTGCCAGCAGCCAAGATTCCATCTCTGGAAACACCATATATTTT. Protein: CASSQDSISGNTIYF.

In regard to this clone: Other nucleotide sequences in the sample specify the same CDR3. The CDR3 loop is CASQGSSYNSPLHF. The CDR3 nucleotides read TGTGCCAGCCAGGGGAGCTCCTATAATTCACCCCTCCACTTT. This rearrangement joins TRBV2 to TRBJ1-6; D is perhaps TRBD1 (6 bases). V lost 8 bases and J lost 0, with 8 bases in between. In germline, CDR1 is SNHLY, CDR2 FYNNEI. CDR3 length equals 14 residues. Variable domain in full (rest from reference TRBV2 and TRBJ1-6): EPEVTQTPSHQVTQMGQEVILRCVPISNHLYFYWYRQILGQKVEFLVSFYNNEISEKSEIFDDQFSVERPDGSNFTLKIRSTKLEDSAMYFCASQGSSYNSPLHFGNGTRLTVT.